This record concerns one T cell receptor (beta chain) sequence. Its antigen is still unknown. The repertoire was sequenced with immunoSEQ multiplex PCR; TCRdb's copy has only in-frame clones and lacks some. The table includes about 81,000 clones, approximately 90% detected once. The V end was cut by 5 bases, the J end by 5 bases, with 12 bases between. Germline CDR1 is SEHNR and CDR2 is FQNEAQ (reference sequence). This CDR3 comprises 13 residues. The record originates from a study of T cell responses to AZD1222 COVID-19 vaccine. Whole-study findings and limits: Most donors were white British and more were female, and clonal diversity was possibly underestimated. Repertoire sampling happened only post peak T cell response. Nearly half of the spike-specific TCRs reportedly recognize variant regions that carry no mutations.

The sample consisted of peripheral blood, taken 28 days after the second AZD1222 dose. The receptor's source is an adult who received the AZD1222 COVID-19 vaccine. V gene TRBV7-9 combines with J gene TRBJ2-5; D is unclear. The CDR3 here is CASSLLSAETQYF. CDR3 bases: TGTGCCAGCAGCCTACTCTCCGCGGAGACCCAGTACTTC.